Shown below are 11 T cell receptor beta chains from a single sample sequenced in a study of T cells in Graves' hyperthyroidism and ophthalmopathy. Regions amplified from RNA transcripts were the TCR beta CDR3 regions. The TCR CDR3 was amplified in a first-round RT-PCR using the HTBI primer set. TCRdb ran MiXCR on the multiplex PCR reads and lists one entry per CDR3 protein. The table lists about 600,000 distinct CDR3 sequences, 16% of them singletons, with under 3.5% in the top ten. The material sequenced was blood. Every receptor here comes from a woman aged 40-49 years with Graves' ophthalmopathy.

In its sample, this clonotype was seen a few times. The chain joins TRBV18 to TRBJ1-2, with 9 bases aligning to TRBD1. The ends lost 3 bases at V and 4 bases at J; junction bases unmatched: 6. This CDR3 has 15 residues. From germline, CDR1 is KGHSH and CDR2 LQKENI. CDR3 amino acids: CASSPGDRARYGYTF. The CDR3 coding sequence is TGTGCCAGCTCACCCGGGGACAGGGCGCGCTATGGCTACACCTTC.

In this sample, this clonotype turned up a few times. This chain uses TRBV20-1 with TRBJ2-1; the D is unclear. Germline CDR1 DFQATT, CDR2 SNEGSKA (reference sequence). The CDR3 totals 14 residues. The V gene lost 3 bases and the J gene lost 0 bases, with 9 bases spanning the gap. In nucleotides, the CDR3 is TGCAGTGCTAGGGAAAGCGCCTCCTACAATGAGCAGTTCTTC. It yields the protein CSARESASYNEQFF.

This clonotype has only a few counts. The chain combines TRBV28 with TRBJ1-1, with D maybe TRBD1 (6 bases). The germline CDR1 and CDR2 sequences are MDHEN and SYDVKM. The CDR3 covers 14 residues. Trimming removed 4 bases at V and 1 base at J, with 10 bases between. This CDR3 is CASSSAGANTEAFF. CDR3 nucleotide sequence: TGTGCCAGCAGTTCGGCAGGGGCGAACACTGAAGCTTTCTTT.

In the case of this clonotype: A much larger clone is a single base away; this may be a read error. V gene TRBV28 combines with J gene TRBJ2-1; no clear D. Trimming left V 2 bases short and J 12 bases short, with 11 bases between. The CDR3 is made up of 12 amino acids. Germline-derived CDR1 and CDR2 are MDHEN and SYDVKM. CDR3 in amino acids: CASSLVVLVQFF. CDR3 sequence (DNA): TGTGCCAGCAGTTTAGTAGTACTTGTGCAGTTCTTC.

The genes are TRBV19 and TRBJ1-1; 7 bases fit TRBD1. Per germline, CDR1 LNHDA and CDR2 SQIVND (reference sequence). This CDR3 is built from 16 residues. The J segment lost 0 bases and the V segment lost 5 bases, leaving 9 bases of the junction unmatched. The chain's CDR3 is CASSLRQGIMNTEAFF. CDR3 DNA: TGTGCCAGTAGTCTTCGACAGGGTATAATGAACACTGAAGCTTTCTTT.

This clonotype showed up many times. V is TRBV2 and J is TRBJ1-1, with D uncertain. The germline V gene encodes CDR1 SNHLY and CDR2 FYNNEI. V lost 7 bases and J 0 bases, leaving 12 bases between the germline ends. This CDR3 is built from 14 residues. CDR3 sequence (DNA): TGTGCCAGCATTTACGGCAGGATGAACACTGAAGCTTTCTTT. It is translated as CASIYGRMNTEAFF.

This clonotype was picked up a small number of times. The chain is built from TRBV5-1 and TRBJ2-2; D is perhaps TRBD1 or TRBD2 (6 bases each). CDR3 size: 17 residues. The ends were cut back, 0 bases at V and 7 bases at J, with 19 bases in the middle. The V gene's germline CDR1 is SGHRS and CDR2 YFSETQ. The CDR3 sequence: CASSLDLRGGRNGELFF. CDR3 coding DNA: TGCGCCAGCAGCTTGGACCTAAGAGGGGGGCGAAACGGGGAGCTGTTTTTT.

This clonotype was recorded many times. This chain links TRBV27 with TRBJ1-1; tentatively, D is TRBD1 (5 bases). CDR1 is MNHEY and CDR2 is SMNVEV in the germline V gene (reference sequence). V lost 5 bases to trimming and J lost 1 base, with 14 bases between them. The CDR3 has 15 residues. CDR3 loop: CASSQSGPRNTEAFF. DNA of the CDR3: TGTGCCAGCAGTCAATCGGGACCGCGGAACACTGAAGCTTTCTTT.

In its sample, this clonotype was seen a few times. Being one base from a much bigger clone, this may be a read error. The CDR3, as DNA: TGTGCCAGCAGCTTGGGCGGGACAGTGGTCAATGAGCAGTTCTTC. Protein product: CASSLGGTVVNEQFF. The V call is TRBV11-2, the J call TRBJ2-1; D perhaps matches TRBD1 (7 bases). The CDR3 spans 15 residues. Trimming stripped 3 bases from V and 6 bases from J, with 15 bases between. Germline V gene lookup returns CDR1 SGHAT and CDR2 FQNNGV.

Notes on this clonotype: A much larger clone differs by one base, so this may be a read error. This chain connects TRBV27 to TRBJ2-1; either TRBD1 or TRBD2 may supply D (5 bases each). The CDR3 runs to 16 residues. The V gene's germline CDR1 is MNHEY and CDR2 SMNVEV (reference sequence). V lost 6 bases to trimming and J lost 2 bases, with 17 bases between them. The CDR3: CASSSRPGTTYNEQFF. The DNA for the CDR3 is TGTGCCAGCAGCAGCCGACCCGGGACGACCTACAATGAGCAGTTCTTC.

This clonotype was seen ten or more times. This sequence joins TRBV6-1 and TRBJ1-1; 7 bases fit TRBD1. V lost 5 bases and J lost 4; bases outside the gene matches: 1. Germline lookup yields CDR1 MNHNS and CDR2 SASEGT. The CDR3 is 12 residues long. The CDR3 protein is CASSTGATEAFF. In DNA, the CDR3 is TGTGCCAGCAGTACAGGGGCCACTGAAGCTTTCTTT.